In this sample, the clone carrying this T cell receptor beta chain turned up many times. Its antigen is undetermined. Peripheral blood from each donor was collected in a volume of 8.5 to 10 milliliters. The CDR3 is 12 residues long. CDR1 GTSNPN and CDR2 SVGIG come from the germline V gene (reference sequence). J gave up 6 bases and V 5 bases, and 5 bases lay outside the gene matches. The sample comes from a study of blood T cells in healthy people across ages. Study-level points and caveats: Naive T cell percentage strongly correlated with TCR beta diversity.

The authors ran a second PCR of about 7 to 11 cycles using a sample-barcoded 5' primer and a J-beta primer mix. Every sample gave at least 3 million paired-end reads containing CDR3. TCRdb independently ran MiXCR on the 5' RACE reads; one entry per CDR3 protein. The sample has hundreds of thousands of distinct CDR3 sequences, about a third seen once. The rearrangement links TRBV30 to TRBJ2-7; 9 bases agree with TRBD1. Sequencing was carried out using blood. The origin of this receptor is an elderly woman in good health. The CDR3 coding sequence is TGTGCCTGGCGGGACAGGGTCTCCGAGCAGTACTTC. This sequence encodes CAWRDRVSEQYF.